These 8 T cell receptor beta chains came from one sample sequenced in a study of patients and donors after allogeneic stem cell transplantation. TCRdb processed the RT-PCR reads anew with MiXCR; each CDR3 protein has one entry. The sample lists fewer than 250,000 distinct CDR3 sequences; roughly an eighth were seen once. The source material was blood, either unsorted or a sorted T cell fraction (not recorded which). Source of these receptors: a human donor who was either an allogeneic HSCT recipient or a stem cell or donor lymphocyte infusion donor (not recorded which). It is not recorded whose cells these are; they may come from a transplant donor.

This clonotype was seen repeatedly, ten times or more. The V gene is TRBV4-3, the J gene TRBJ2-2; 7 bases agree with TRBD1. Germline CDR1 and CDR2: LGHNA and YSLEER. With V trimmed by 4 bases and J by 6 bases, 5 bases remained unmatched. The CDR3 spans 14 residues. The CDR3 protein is CASSRGQLAGELFF. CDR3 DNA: TGCGCCAGCAGCCGGGGACAGTTGGCCGGGGAGCTGTTTTTT.

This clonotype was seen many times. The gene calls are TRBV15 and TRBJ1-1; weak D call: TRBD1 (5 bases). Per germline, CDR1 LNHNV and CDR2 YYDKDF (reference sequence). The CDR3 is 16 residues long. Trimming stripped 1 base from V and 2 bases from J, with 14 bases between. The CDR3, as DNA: TGTGCCACCAGCAGAGGATCGGCAGGGCGAAACACTGAAGCTTTCTTT. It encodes CATSRGSAGRNTEAFF.

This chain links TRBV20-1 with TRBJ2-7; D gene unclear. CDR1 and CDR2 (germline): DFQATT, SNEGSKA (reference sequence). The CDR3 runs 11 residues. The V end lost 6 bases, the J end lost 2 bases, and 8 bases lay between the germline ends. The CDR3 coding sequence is TGCAGTGCCCTCCTTACCTACGAGCAGTACTTC. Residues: CSALLTYEQYF.

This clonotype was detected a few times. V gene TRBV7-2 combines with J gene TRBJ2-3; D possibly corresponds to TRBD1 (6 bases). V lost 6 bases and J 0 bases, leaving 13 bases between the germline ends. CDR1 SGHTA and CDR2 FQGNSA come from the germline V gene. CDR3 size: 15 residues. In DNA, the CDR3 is TGTGCCAGCAGACCTACTCAGGGGAGCACAGATACGCAGTATTTT. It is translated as CASRPTQGSTDTQYF.

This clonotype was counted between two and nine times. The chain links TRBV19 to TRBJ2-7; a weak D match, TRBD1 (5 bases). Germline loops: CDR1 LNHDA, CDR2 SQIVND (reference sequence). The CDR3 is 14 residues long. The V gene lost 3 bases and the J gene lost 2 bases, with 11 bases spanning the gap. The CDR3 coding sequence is TGTGCCAGTAGTATTGGGGCTGGACCCTACGAGCAGTACTTC. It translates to CASSIGAGPYEQYF.

CDR3 sequence (DNA): TGTGCCAGCAGCGGGACTAGCGGGCCCCAAGAGACCCAGTACTTC. Translating gives CASSGTSGPQETQYF. J is TRBJ2-5 and V is TRBV5-4; 12 positions agree with TRBD2. This CDR3 region has 15 residues. Losses at the gene ends were 4 bases for V and 1 base for J; bases not matched to a gene: 2. Germline CDR1 SGHNT, CDR2 YYREEE (reference sequence).

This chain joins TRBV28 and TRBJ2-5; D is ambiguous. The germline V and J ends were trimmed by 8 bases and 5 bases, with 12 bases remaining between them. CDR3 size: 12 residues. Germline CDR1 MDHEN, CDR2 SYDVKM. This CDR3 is CASEGFLETQYF. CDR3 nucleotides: TGTGCCAGCGAAGGGTTTCTGGAGACCCAGTACTTC.

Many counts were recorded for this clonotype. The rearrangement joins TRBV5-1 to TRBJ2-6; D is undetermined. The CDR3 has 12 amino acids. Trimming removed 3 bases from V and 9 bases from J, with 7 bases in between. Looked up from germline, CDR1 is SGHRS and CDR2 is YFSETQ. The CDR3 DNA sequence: TGCGCCAGCAGCTCGCAGTTCAACGTCCTGACTTTC. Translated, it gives CASSSQFNVLTF.